This TCR beta chain emerged from a study of cytomegalovirus exposure and HLA in healthy donors. Germline trimming cut 0 bases from V and 8 bases from J; bases unmatched to any gene: 2. This CDR3 comprises 14 residues. The germline V gene has CDR1 SEHNR and CDR2 FQNEAQ (reference sequence). Regarding this clone: Its antigen is unidentified.

Points from the study as a whole: Most TCR sequences were uncommon, yet certain public TCRs appeared in many donors. A missense variant in DCLRE1C was later tied to TCR beta V- and J-gene trimming.

Primers included in the PCR were 60 Vbeta and 13 Jbeta primers. Some clones are missing from TCRdb's copy, which holds only in-frame ones; the method was immunoSEQ multiplex PCR. The sample lists roughly 100,000 clones; around 75% were seen once. The receptor comes from a female donor in good health and CMV-seronegative. The chain joins TRBV7-9 to TRBJ1-4, with 8 nucleotides matching TRBD1. Sequencing was performed on PBMCs. For the CDR3, the DNA is TGTGCCAGCAGCTTAGCTACAGGGGGGGAAAAACTGTTTTTT. Protein product: CASSLATGGEKLFF.